This TCR beta chain was sequenced for a study of T cells in Graves' hyperthyroidism and ophthalmopathy. Cells are PBMCs isolated from roughly 9.2 ml of fresh blood. The TCR beta CDR3 regions underwent amplification using RNA transcripts as the source. The HTBI primer set served for first-round RT-PCR of the TCR CDR3. A single record per CDR3 protein comes from TCRdb applying MiXCR to the multiplex PCR reads. The data show about 260,000 distinct CDR3 sequences, less than 30% seen once. Germline CDR1 reads SGHDN; CDR2 reads FVKESK. CDR3 size: 14 residues. The germline V and J ends were trimmed by 6 bases and 4 bases, with 16 bases remaining between them. This clonotype was found many times.

This sequence originates from a man aged 35 to 55 with Graves' hyperthyroidism that later progressed to Graves' ophthalmopathy. Sequencing was carried out using blood. V is TRBV14 and J is TRBJ2-7; TRBD1 might be the D (5 bases). DNA of the CDR3: TGTGCCAGCAGTTTCCGACAGAGAGAATACGAGCAGTACTTC. This codes for CASSFRQREYEQYF.